These 7 T cell receptor beta chains came from one sample sequenced in a study of cytotoxic CD8 clonotypes in ibrutinib-treated CLL. TCRdb's copy holds only in-frame clones and misses some; the assay was immunoSEQ multiplex PCR. The sample includes just over 35,000 clones, 71% of them seen just once. Specimen: PBMCs, collected at disease progression, from a patient treated with ibrutinib. The receptors stem from a human donor with chronic lymphocytic leukemia.

CDR3 bases: TGTGCCAGCAGCTGGGCCCTTAACTATGGCTACACCTTC. It translates to CASSWALNYGYTF. The chain joins TRBV11-2 to TRBJ1-2, with D unresolved. This CDR3 has 13 amino acids. Trimming left V 4 bases short and J 1 base short, with 7 bases between. Per germline, CDR1 SGHAT and CDR2 FQNNGV.

The table lists this clone with a few counts. One end of the junction varies from germline; a read error may be responsible. CDR3: CARSAWGSRTGLAGGTTYEQYF. Here the CDR3 DNA reads TGCGCCCGCAGCGCCTGGGGTAGCCGTACGGGACTAGCGGGGGGGACAACCTACGAGCAGTACTTC. V gene TRBV5-1 combines with J gene TRBJ2-7; 16 bases line up with TRBD2. The CDR3 length is 22 residues. From germline, CDR1 is SGHRS and CDR2 YFSETQ. Based on the CDR3 plus reference TRBV5-1 and TRBJ2-7, the full variable domain is KAGVTQTPRYLIKTRGQQVTLSCSPISGHRSVSWYQQTPGQGLQFLFEYFSETQRNKGNFPGRFSGRQFSNSRSEMNVSTLELGDSALYLCARSAWGSRTGLAGGTTYEQYFGPGTRLTVT.

V usage is TRBV5-4 and J usage is TRBJ2-7; D is undetermined. V lost 2 bases and J lost 4, with 16 bases in between. The V gene's germline CDR1 is SGHNT and CDR2 YYREEE (reference sequence). The CDR3 has 15 amino acids. CDR3 DNA sequence: TGTGCCAGCAGCTTACTACCCCTAACCTCTTACGAGCAGTACTTC. It is translated as CASSLLPLTSYEQYF.

This clone occurred a few times. J is TRBJ1-5 and V is TRBV10-1; D uncertain. The CDR3 spans 13 residues. The germline V gene encodes CDR1 WNHNN and CDR2 SYGVQD (reference sequence). Deletions cut 8 bases from V and 6 bases from J, with 14 bases between. CDR3 amino acids: CASPNFRRQPQHF. The CDR3 nucleotides read TGCGCCAGCCCCAATTTTAGGCGTCAGCCCCAGCATTTT.

Worth noting for this clone: This likely traces to a read error, being one base from a far larger clone. Additional DNA sequences in this sample encode the identical CDR3. The chain combines TRBV5-1 with TRBJ2-7; 16 bases are a match to TRBD2. Germline V lookup: CDR1 SGHRS, CDR2 YFSETQ. V shed 3 bases, J shed 2 bases, and the junction held 20 bases outside the gene matches. The length of the CDR3 is 22 residues. The CDR3 is CASSSWGSRTGLAGGTTYEQYF. CDR3 sequence (DNA): TGCGCCAGCAGCTCCTGGGGGAGCCGTACGGGACTAGCGGGGGGGACAACCTACGAGCAGTACTTC.

The genes are TRBV18 and TRBJ2-5, with 7 bases fitting TRBD2. Germline CDR1 reads KGHSH; CDR2 reads LQKENI. The CDR3 loop spans 15 amino acids. V lost 3 bases to trimming and J lost 1 base; unmatched junction nucleotides: 5. The CDR3 loop is CASSPIREAQETQYF. The CDR3 DNA follows: TGTGCCAGCTCACCCATCCGGGAGGCCCAAGAGACCCAGTACTTC.

The V gene is TRBV5-1, the J gene TRBJ2-7; 7 positions agree with TRBD1. V was pared by 1 base and J by 4 bases, with 5 bases of the junction left unmatched. Germline loops: CDR1 SGHRS, CDR2 YFSETQ. There are 14 residues in the CDR3. DNA for the CDR3: TGCGCCAGCAGCTTGTGGGACAGTATATACGAGCAGTACTTC. Amino acid sequence: CASSLWDSIYEQYF.